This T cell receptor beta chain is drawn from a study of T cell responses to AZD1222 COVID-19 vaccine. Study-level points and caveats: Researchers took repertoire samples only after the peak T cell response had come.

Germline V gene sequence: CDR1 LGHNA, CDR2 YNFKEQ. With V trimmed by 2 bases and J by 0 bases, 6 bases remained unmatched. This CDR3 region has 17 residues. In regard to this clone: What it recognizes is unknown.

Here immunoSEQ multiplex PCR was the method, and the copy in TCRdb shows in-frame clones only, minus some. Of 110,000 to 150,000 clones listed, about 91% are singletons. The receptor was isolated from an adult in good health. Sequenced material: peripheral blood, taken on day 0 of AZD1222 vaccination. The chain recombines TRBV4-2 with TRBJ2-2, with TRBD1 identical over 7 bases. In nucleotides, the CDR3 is TGTGCCAGCAGCCAACGACAGGGAAGTGCGAACACCGGGGAGCTGTTTTTT. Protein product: CASSQRQGSANTGELFF.